This paragraph covers one TCR beta chain sequence. V was pared by 4 bases and J by 7 bases, with 17 bases between. CDR1 and CDR2 from the germline V gene are LNHDA and SQIVND (reference sequence). The CDR3 sequence is 16 residues long. This record belongs to a study of control samples from healthy donors and cancer patients. Measured with immunoSEQ multiplex PCR; TCRdb has only the in-frame clones, and not every one. This sample has 150,000 to 200,000 clones, with 85% to 90% found just once. This receptor was identified in a woman aged 30 to 39 in good health. Specimen: blood. The gene calls are TRBV19 and TRBJ1-6; D perhaps matches TRBD1 (5 bases). CDR3 region: CASSRTFVSSNSPLHF. The DNA for the CDR3 is TGTGCCAGTAGTAGGACATTTGTTTCCTCAAATTCACCCCTCCACTTT.